The T cell receptor beta chain under discussion was sequenced for a study of radiotherapy plus CTLA-4 blockade in lung cancer. General study findings and limits: The best prediction of response reportedly came from early blood T cell clone dynamics, with interferon-beta.

Chemo-refractory metastatic non-small-cell lung cancer patients underwent focal radiation alongside CTLA-4 blockade with ipilimumab. TCRdb's copy holds only in-frame clones and misses some; the assay was immunoSEQ multiplex PCR. The sample shows tens of thousands of clones, around 75% of them seen only once. The CDR3 has 14 amino acids. After removal of 5 bases from V and 6 bases from J, the junction contained 8 bases not matched to a gene. Looked up from germline, CDR1 is SGHTA and CDR2 is FQGNSA. In regard to this clone: The antigen remains undetermined.

The material was peripheral blood, obtained from a patient treated with radiotherapy plus ipilimumab. J is TRBJ2-7 and V is TRBV7-2, with 9 bases that match TRBD1. The TCR originated in a human donor with non-small cell lung cancer who had stable disease on radiotherapy plus ipilimumab. This chain's CDR3 is CASSARDREAEQYF. For the CDR3, the DNA is TGTGCCAGCAGCGCCCGGGACAGGGAGGCCGAGCAGTACTTC.